Detailed here is one T cell receptor (beta chain). TCRdb's table, derived via immunoSEQ multiplex PCR, lists solely in-frame clones and lacks some. This table holds 50,000 to 55,000 clones, about 87% found once. The data were taken from a study of T cells in localized non-small cell lung cancer. The ends were cut back, 5 bases at V and 4 bases at J, with 23 bases in the middle. CDR1 and CDR2 from the germline V gene are SGHAT and FQNNGV. The length of the CDR3 is 17 residues. This sample comprised PBMCs, obtained before any cancer treatment. The clonotype was recovered from a female donor with stage II lung adenocarcinoma. V gene TRBV11-2 combines with J gene TRBJ1-1; D is possibly TRBD1 (5 bases). The CDR3 here is CASSLVGRQGPATEAFF. In nucleotides, the CDR3 is TGTGCCAGCAGCCTAGTCGGCCGCCAGGGCCCGGCCACTGAAGCTTTCTTT.